These T cell receptor beta chains were read from a single sample in a study of CD8 T cells in ankylosing spondylitis. MiXCR was run by TCRdb on the 5' RACE reads, yielding one entry per CDR3 protein. The table includes hundreds of thousands of distinct CDR3 sequences, around 20% detected once. Sequencing input: blood, either unsorted or a sorted T cell fraction (not recorded which). These receptors originate from a male donor with ankylosing spondylitis or in good health (not recorded which). The CDR3 runs from the conserved cysteine through the conserved F or W. Fields, in order: J gene, V gene, clone size, D gene, CDR3 protein, CDR3 DNA. A D gene is named only where the DNA matches it firmly. A clone size is listed for some rows: how often the clone was seen (once, few, many), or a class if it is expanded.

>TRBJ2-7|TRBV4-2|.|.
CASSQDLGPYEQYF
TGTGCCAGCAGCCAAGATCTGGGCCCCTACGAGCAGTACTTC
>TRBJ2-7|TRBV10-3|.|.
CAISEPSTGNSYEQYF
TGTGCCATCAGTGAACCCTCCACAGGGAACTCCTACGAGCAGTACTTC
>TRBJ2-3|TRBV20-1|many|.
CSAHRVSTDTQYF
TGCAGTGCTCACAGGGTGAGCACAGATACGCAGTATTTT
>TRBJ2-7|TRBV20-1|.|.
CSARDWASPFYEQYF
TGCAGTGCTAGAGATTGGGCCAGCCCTTTTTACGAGCAGTACTTC
>TRBJ2-3|TRBV12-3/TRBV12-4|.|.
CASSFPGDPDTQYF
TGTGCCAGCAGTTTCCCGGGGGATCCAGATACGCAGTATTTT
>TRBJ1-5|TRBV12-3/TRBV12-4|few|.
CASSLNVRNSNQPQHF
TGTGCCAGCAGTTTAAACGTACGGAATAGCAATCAGCCCCAGCATTTT
>TRBJ2-5|TRBV11-2|few|.
CASSFLGGAGETQYF
TGTGCCAGCAGCTTTTTAGGGGGGGCCGGAGAGACCCAGTACTTC
>TRBJ2-5|TRBV12-3/TRBV12-4|.|TRBD2
CASSTSGKETQYF
TGTGCCAGCAGCACTAGCGGTAAAGAGACCCAGTACTTC
>TRBJ2-7|TRBV7-9|few|TRBD2
CASSPPSGGRNEQYF
TGTGCCAGCAGCCCGCCTAGCGGGGGCCGGAACGAGCAGTACTTC
>TRBJ2-7|TRBV27|few|.
CASSATTGTSYEQYF
TGTGCCAGCAGTGCAACAACTGGGACGTCCTACGAGCAGTACTTC
>TRBJ2-3|TRBV12-3/TRBV12-4|few|TRBD2
CASSFASGEFGDTQYF
TGTGCCAGCAGTTTTGCTAGCGGGGAGTTCGGAGATACGCAGTATTTT
>TRBJ2-3|TRBV10-3|.|TRBD2
CATLSVGLASSDTQYF
TGTGCCACGCTGTCCGTAGGACTAGCAAGTTCAGATACGCAGTATTTT